This T cell receptor beta chain was identified in a study of PD-L1 blockade in urothelial cancer. About the study: Male sex and bladder-origin urothelial cancer characterized about 90% of the roughly 30 patients. After treatment start, blood was analyzed at 3 weeks (second dose) and at 6 weeks. Counts from blood samples showed a median of 141,255 T cells. Study results and limitations: Larger 3-week expansion of tumor-associated blood clones was seen in durable-benefit patients.

Sequencing was performed with immunoSEQ multiplex PCR; in TCRdb, only in-frame clones are kept and a portion is missing. The sample has approximately 48,000 clones, around 88% seen once. Germline V CDR1 and CDR2: SGHNT, YYREEE (reference sequence). The CDR3 is 15 residues long. The V and J ends lost 3 bases and 7 bases respectively, with 17 bases between them. In the case of this clone: What it binds is not known.

Sequences were derived from PBMCs, sampled around atezolizumab (anti-PD-L1) treatment. This receptor was obtained from a man aged 60 to 69 with urothelial cancer. The chain has TRBV5-4 and TRBJ2-1, with D unclear. CDR3 protein: CASSSVARATNEQFF. The CDR3 DNA follows: TGTGCCAGCAGCTCAGTAGCCCGTGCTACGAATGAGCAGTTCTTC.